This T cell receptor beta chain was obtained from a study of tumor-infiltrating lymphocytes in primary liver carcinoma. Study information: Ages ranged from 30 to 69, with HCC or mixed HCC-cholangiocarcinoma.

Synthesis of TCR beta cDNA was carried out from 500 ng total RNA with a constant-region primer. It was through three nested multiplex PCR rounds of slightly modified ARM-PCR that TCR beta libraries arose. TRBV1-TRBV30 forward primers and a C-beta reverse primer were used in the first two PCR rounds, which each ran for about 10 cycles. TCRdb reprocessed the multiplex PCR reads with MiXCR, giving one entry per CDR3 protein. The data contain 70,000 to 85,000 distinct CDR3 sequences, 70% to 75% of them singletons. The CDR3 sequence is 13 residues long. Germline CDR1 SGHVS, CDR2 FQNEAQ. Note on this clonotype: Its specificity is not known. The junction shows a germline mismatch at one end, possibly a read error.

Findings of the study overall: Just around 7-25% of top clones spanned all five tumor regions.

Co-extraction of both nucleic acids (RNA and DNA) used roughly 19-33 mg of unsorted bulk tissue. Sequencing was performed on liver tumor tissue from sampling region 4. Subset meaning: tumor region T4, right-lateral pole. The clonotype was recovered from a woman in her sixties or seventies with primary liver carcinoma and hepatitis B virus infection. The chain is built from TRBV7-8 and TRBJ2-3; D ambiguous. CDR3 amino acids: CTSSLEVPDTQYF. Written as DNA, the CDR3 is TGTACCAGCAGCTTAGAGGTACCAGATACGCAGTATTTT.